This TCR beta chain was found in a study of blood T cell repertoires in COVID-19 (dated by TCRdb to the early 2020s). Looking at the study overall: The collaborator samples originated in the United States, Italy and Spain and spanned the acute and convalescent phases of COVID-19. The prospective study material was composed of cDNA or gDNA derived from T cells, B-cell-depleted T cells, or PBMCs. Deeply sampled blood TCRbeta repertoires from subjects exposed to, actively infected with, or recovered from COVID-19 were included in the dataset. The repertoires were made available in a free public database intended to serve as a resource for research on the immune response to SARS-CoV-2. The samples were drawn from the first 160 participants of the ongoing ImmuneRACE study and from over 950 subjects provided by 6 global collaborators. The sample metadata nearly always contained a de-identified subject ID, COVID-19 status, age in years and sex. HLA class I and class II types, where available, came from metadata supplied by the sample provider rather than from assay-based typing. What the research found in general, with its limitations: The quantity of clinical and demographic metadata differed by source and by participant and was supplied without curation.

The immunoSEQ Assay, a bias-controlled multiplex PCR, was used to amplify TCRbeta CDR3 regions from genomic DNA. The paper's processing steps were these. The number of nucleated cells in each sample was estimated from the amplification of reference gene primers within the assay. Sequence reads were collapsed and filtered to measure the absolute abundance of every unique TCRbeta CDR3 rearrangement. For each sample, productive Simpson clonality was calculated by taking the square root of Simpson's diversity index across productive rearrangements. The table was pulled from immuneACCESS by TCRdb, which kept in-frame rearrangements only. Such tables lose some clones; where checked, under half of the loss comes from unresolved V genes, and the rest has no known cause. Clonal size and the V and J genes are those of that table, whereas D and trimming came from the DNA. This sample gives under 150,000 clones in total; roughly 80% of them show up just once. The top ten hold over 6.5% of the sample.

Each collaborating institution followed its own protocols to collect whole blood in K2EDTA tubes. For TCRbeta analysis, collaborators shipped samples in one of three forms: frozen whole blood, isolated PBMCs, or DNA extracted from either of those sample types. CDR1 and CDR2, looked up from the germline V gene, are MDHEN and SYDVKM. The CDR3 sequence holds 17 residues, the cysteine and phenylalanine included. The only DNA kept is the CDR3, 51 bases in frame from the first base. Trimming removed 3 bases from V and 2 bases from J; the gene matches leave 9 bases unexplained. Comments on this clone: Its antigen target is currently unknown. There are no base qualities to consult, and no much larger clone falls within one base.

The V gene is TRBV28 and the J gene is TRBJ1-2, and 10 junctional nucleotides match TRBD1. The receptor was isolated from a man over 45 with active or convalescent COVID-19. The sequencing sample was made of peripheral blood. The DNA is TGTGCCAGCAGTTTTGGGACAGGGGTCACTTTGAACTATGGCTACACCTTC. Translation gives CASSFGTGVTLNYGYTF.